This TCR beta chain was obtained from a study of blood T cell repertoires in COVID-19. Turning to the study itself: Samples of COVID-19 (acute and convalescent) were obtained from the United States, Italy and Spain. T cells, B-cell-depleted T cells, or PBMCs supplied cDNA or gDNA.

Here immunoSEQ multiplex PCR was the method, and the copy in TCRdb shows in-frame clones only, minus some. The data contain about 160,000 clones, roughly 90% of them singletons. Germline V CDR1 and CDR2: KGHSH, LQKENI. V lost 8 bases, J lost 0 bases, and 16 bases lay in between. This CDR3 comprises 16 residues. Enrollees, about 18 to 95 years old, lived in approximately 25 US areas. The TCR originated in a woman aged 50 to 60 who had recovered from COVID-19. This chain uses TRBV18 with TRBJ2-2; D uncertain. Sequencing was carried out using PBMCs or T cells enriched from blood (not recorded which). The CDR3 here is CASLDPRVANTGELFF. In nucleotides, the CDR3 is TGTGCCAGCCTAGACCCACGGGTCGCGAACACCGGGGAGCTGTTTTTT.